The rows below give T cell receptor beta chains drawn from one sample of a study of spatial heterogeneity in lung cancer. In TCRdb, the 5' RACE reads were re-called with MiXCR into one record per CDR3 protein. The data contain 60,000 to 75,000 distinct CDR3 sequences, roughly 5.9% of them singletons. The sample was PBMCs, taken at surgery. The receptors stem from a female donor with early-stage non-small cell lung cancer. CDR3s include the opening cysteine and the closing phenylalanine or tryptophan. The order of the fields is clone size, J gene, D gene, V gene, CDR3 DNA, CDR3 protein. D genes are given only for firm matches. Not every row has a clone size; where given, it reads once, few, many or a size class.

many,TRBJ1-5,NA,TRBV10-3,TGTGCCATCAAAGACGGACTCCTAAGCAATCAGCCCCAGCATTTT,CAIKDGLLSNQPQHF
many,TRBJ1-3,NA,TRBV20-1,TGCAGTGCTGCCAAGGGCGGCGTATTCGGAAACACCATATATTTT,CSAAKGGVFGNTIYF
many,TRBJ1-1,NA,TRBV5-1,TGCGCCAGCAGCGGTCGGCCCGACACTGAAGCTTTCTTT,CASSGRPDTEAFF
many,TRBJ1-1,TRBD1,TRBV27,TGTGCCAGCAGTCGAGGAGGGGGCGTACAGACTGAAGCTTTCTTT,CASSRGGGVQTEAFF
many,TRBJ2-3,NA,TRBV12-3/TRBV12-4,TGTGCCAGCAATTACAGAGAAAGCACAGATACGCAGTATTTT,CASNYRESTDTQYF
many,TRBJ2-1,TRBD2,TRBV29-1,TGCAGCGTTGACGGGCTAGCGGGGAGAGCCTACAATGAGCAGTTCTTC,CSVDGLAGRAYNEQFF
NA,TRBJ1-3,NA,TRBV29-1,TGCAGCGCTGTAGGGACAATTGGAGGGGGAAACACCATATATTTT,CSAVGTIGGGNTIYF
NA,TRBJ1-1,NA,TRBV27,TGTGCCAGCGGTCACCCCACAGCGAACACTGAAGCTTTCTTT,CASGHPTANTEAFF
NA,TRBJ2-4,NA,TRBV2,TGTGCCAGCAGTCAGGACGCCTTAGCCAAAAACATTCAGTACTTC,CASSQDALAKNIQYF
many,TRBJ1-1,NA,TRBV20-1,TGCAGTGCCCAAGCAGCGTTGATGAACACTGAAGCTTTCTTT,CSAQAALMNTEAFF
many,TRBJ2-5,TRBD2,TRBV9,TGTGCCAGCAGCGTAGTTGCTAGCGGGAGTCCTCGCCAAGAGACCCAGTACTTC,CASSVVASGSPRQETQYF
few,TRBJ2-7,NA,TRBV5-1,TGCGCCAGCAGCTTTGATACCGGGCGCTACGAGCAGTACTTC,CASSFDTGRYEQYF
many,TRBJ2-7,NA,TRBV28,TGTGCCAGCAGTTTGGGGCCCGGACAGACCTCAGCCTACGAGCAGTACTTC,CASSLGPGQTSAYEQYF
many,TRBJ2-5,NA,TRBV24-1,TGTGCCACCAGTGCCGCTCGGGGGCCAGAGACCCAGTACTTC,CATSAARGPETQYF
many,TRBJ2-4,NA,TRBV11-3,TGTGCCAGCAGCTTAGGGCAGAAAAACATTCAGTACTTC,CASSLGQKNIQYF
few,TRBJ1-4,NA,TRBV5-1,TGCGCCAGCAGCTTGGCCGGGGCAGGGGATGAAAAACTGTTTTTT,CASSLAGAGDEKLFF
few,TRBJ2-4,NA,TRBV2,TGTGCCAGCAGAGAAGTAGGGGAAAACATTCAGTACTTC,CASREVGENIQYF
many,TRBJ1-2,NA,TRBV27,TGTGCCAGCAGGACGAGGTCCAACTATGGCTACACCTTC,CASRTRSNYGYTF
NA,TRBJ2-5,TRBD1,TRBV19,TGTGCCACGGGAAGGGGGCCCCAACAAGAGACCCAGTACTTC,CATGRGPQQETQYF
NA,TRBJ2-2,TRBD1,TRBV19,TGTGCCAGTAGTATTGGAGACAGGGTCACCGGGGAGCTGTTTTTT,CASSIGDRVTGELFF
NA,TRBJ2-4,NA,TRBV14,TGTGCCAGCAGTTCCACTGGGGAGAGGACCGACCTAGCCAAAAACATTCAGTACTTC,CASSSTGERTDLAKNIQYF
NA,TRBJ1-1,NA,TRBV6-5,TGTGCCAGCAGTTACTCCCGGCAGGGAGGGACTGAAGCTTTCTTT,CASSYSRQGGTEAFF
many,TRBJ1-6,NA,TRBV7-9,TGTGCCAGCAGCTTAGAGGGACCCATTTACTCACCCCTCCACTTT,CASSLEGPIYSPLHF
many,TRBJ1-1,NA,TRBV20-1,TGCAGTGCTGCCCGGGCGGTCAGGGAGGACACTGAAGCTTTCTTT,CSAARAVREDTEAFF
few,TRBJ1-1,NA,TRBV7-9,TGTGCCAGCAGCCGTGACAGCTTGAACACTGAAGCTTTCTTT,CASSRDSLNTEAFF
few,TRBJ1-5,TRBD1,TRBV20-1,TGCAGTGCCCCACCGGGACAGGGAAGGGATCAGCCCCAGCATTTT,CSAPPGQGRDQPQHF
few,TRBJ2-3,TRBD2,TRBV2,TGTGCTATGCGGGAGTCGACAGATACGCAGTATTTT,CAMRESTDTQYF
many,TRBJ2-3,TRBD2,TRBV20-1,TGCAGTGCCGATCCCCCCCGGATTCCCTCTAGCGGACTCACGCAGTATTTT,CSADPPRIPSSGLTQYF
NA,TRBJ1-1,TRBD1,TRBV5-1,TGCGCCAGCAGCTCCCGGGACAGGGATGTCCCTGAAGCTTTCTTT,CASSSRDRDVPEAFF
many,TRBJ2-3,TRBD2,TRBV28,TGTGCCAGCAGTTTTCTAGCGGGAGGGCCCATTAGAGACGATACGCAGTATTTT,CASSFLAGGPIRDDTQYF
NA,TRBJ2-5,TRBD1,TRBV6-1,TGTGCCAGCAGTTGGGACAGGGGATTACAAGAGACCCAGTACTTC,CASSWDRGLQETQYF
many,TRBJ1-1,TRBD1,TRBV7-2,TGTGCCAGCAGCCACTACGACAGGGGAACTGAAGCTTTCTTT,CASSHYDRGTEAFF
few,TRBJ2-1,NA,TRBV12-3/TRBV12-4,TGTGCCAGCAGTTTTGGAGGTTTAGCCGGACACTGGCCGTTCTTC,CASSFGGLAGHWPFF
NA,TRBJ1-5,NA,TRBV12-3/TRBV12-4,TGTGCCAGCAGTTTGATAACCACTGAGCAGCCCCAGCATTTT,CASSLITTEQPQHF
many,TRBJ2-5,NA,TRBV20-1,TGCAGTGCTAGTGGGGAGGAAGAGACCCAGTACTTC,CSASGEEETQYF
many,TRBJ2-3,NA,TRBV27,TGTGCCAGCAGCGGGAGCGGAGATACGCAGTATTTT,CASSGSGDTQYF
few,TRBJ1-4,NA,TRBV12-3/TRBV12-4,TGTGCCAGCAGTTTCAGTGCAACTAATGAAAAACTGTTTTTT,CASSFSATNEKLFF